These 26 T cell receptor beta chains share one sample of origin, sequenced in a study of naive and memory T cell subsets. TCR cDNA received a 3' ligated oligonucleotide that carried a UMI. Amplification of ligated cDNA took four PCR rounds with SP2 and nested alpha and beta constant primers. TCRdb called the 5' RACE reads again in MiXCR, with one record for every CDR3 protein. Here the sample spans more than 45,000 distinct CDR3 sequences, about 7% being singletons. These receptors came from a male donor in good health.

This clonotype was counted between two and nine times. The chain recombines TRBV7-9 with TRBJ1-5; D call uncertain. Trimming left V 3 bases short and J 7 bases short, with 7 bases between. This CDR3 has 12 amino acids. Germline V gene data show CDR1 as SEHNR and CDR2 as FQNEAQ (reference sequence). The CDR3 protein is CASSFPLQPQHF. CDR3 DNA sequence: TGTGCCAGCAGCTTCCCTCTCCAGCCCCAGCATTTT.

In this sample, this clonotype turned up once. This chain uses TRBV7-9 with TRBJ1-2; weak D call: TRBD1 (5 bases). Trimming pared 5 bases from V and 3 bases from J, leaving 13 bases between. The CDR3 runs to 14 residues. The germline V gene encodes CDR1 SEHNR and CDR2 FQNEAQ (reference sequence). CDR3 DNA: TGTGCCAGCAGCCACGGGACGACCGACTATGGCTACACCTTC. This translates into CASSHGTTDYGYTF. Using reference TRBV7-9 and TRBJ1-2 for the parts outside the CDR3, the full variable domain is DTGVSQNPRHKITKRGQNVTFRCDPISEHNRLYWYRQTLGQGPEFLTYFQNEAQLEKSRLLSDRFSAERPKGSFSTLEIQRTEQGDSAMYLCASSHGTTDYGYTFGSGTRLTVV.

The rearrangement uses TRBV15 and TRBJ1-3; a possible D gene is TRBD1 (5 bases). CDR1 is LNHNV, CDR2 YYDKDF, per germline (reference sequence). The ends were cut back, 0 bases at V and 1 base at J, with 10 bases in the middle. The CDR3 has 16 residues. The CDR3 bases are TGTGCCACCAGCAGAGATCCCGACAGATCTGGAAACACCATATATTTT. Translated, it gives CATSRDPDRSGNTIYF.

The chain recombines TRBV6-1 with TRBJ2-7, with D possibly matching TRBD1 (7 bases). Germline V gene sequence: CDR1 MNHNS, CDR2 SASEGT. Trimming took off 9 bases at V and 3 bases at J, with 9 bases between the two ends. This CDR3 has 11 residues. CDR3 in amino acids: CASQGGYEQYF. Written as DNA, the CDR3 is TGTGCCAGTCAGGGGGGCTACGAGCAGTACTTC.

This clonotype was seen only a few times. The chain has TRBV20-1 and TRBJ2-1; 7 bases are shared with TRBD2. The germline gives CDR1 DFQATT, CDR2 SNEGSKA (reference sequence). The CDR3 runs 15 residues. With 3 bases clipped from V and 3 bases from J, the junction kept 8 bases outside the gene matches. The CDR3 loop is CSARMGAGFYNEQFF. The DNA of the CDR3 is TGCAGTGCTAGGATGGGAGCGGGATTCTACAATGAGCAGTTCTTC.

At least ten counts were recorded for this clonotype. V usage is TRBV2 and J usage is TRBJ1-1; D might be TRBD1 (5 bases). Trimming cost V 6 bases and J 0 bases, with 11 bases left between them. There are 14 residues in the CDR3. CDR1 SNHLY and CDR2 FYNNEI come from the germline V gene. The CDR3 sequence: CASSAGRMNTEAFF. In nucleotides, the CDR3 is TGTGCCAGCAGCGCGGGACGGATGAACACTGAAGCTTTCTTT. The full variable domain, its missing parts supplied by reference TRBV2 and TRBJ1-1, is EPEVTQTPSHQVTQMGQEVILRCVPISNHLYFYWYRQILGQKVEFLVSFYNNEISEKSEIFDDQFSVERPDGSNFTLKIRSTKLEDSAMYFCASSAGRMNTEAFFGQGTRLTVV.

This clonotype was picked up many times. CDR3: CASSSGRDYEQYF. The CDR3 nucleotides are TGCGCCAGCAGCTCAGGGCGGGACTACGAGCAGTACTTC. The chain links TRBV5-1 to TRBJ2-7; TRBD2 is a possible D gene (6 bases). The CDR3 totals 13 residues. Trimming took 3 bases from V and 3 from J, leaving 10 bases between them. From germline, CDR1 is SGHRS and CDR2 YFSETQ.

At least ten counts were recorded for this clonotype. The rearrangement links TRBV5-6 to TRBJ1-5; 7 bases are a match to TRBD1. The CDR3 runs 14 residues. J was trimmed by 6 bases and V by 3 bases; bases with no gene match: 6. The germline V gene has CDR1 SGHDT and CDR2 YYEEEE. The chain's CDR3 is CASSSPNRGQPQHF. Here the CDR3 DNA reads TGTGCCAGCAGCTCCCCCAACAGGGGTCAGCCCCAGCATTTT.

This clonotype was detected only a few times. The chain carries TRBV6-2 or TRBV6-3 and TRBJ2-5, with D unclear. Between the trimmed V and J ends, which lost 6 bases and 2 bases, there was a span of 16 bases. The CDR3 spans 15 residues. Germline CDR1 is MNHEY and CDR2 is SVGEGT. CDR3 in DNA: TGTGCCAGCAGGGGCCTCTGGAGCAATCAAGAGACCCAGTACTTC. Protein sequence: CASRGLWSNQETQYF.

The J gene is TRBJ1-1, the V gene TRBV10-3; no firm D call. The germline V gene has CDR1 ENHRY and CDR2 SYGVKD. V was pared by 0 bases and J by 1 base, with 3 bases between. This CDR3 contains 13 residues. The CDR3 bases are TGTGCCATCAGTGAGTCGGAGAACACTGAAGCTTTCTTT. This translates into CAISESENTEAFF.

The chain uses TRBV6-2 or TRBV6-3 and TRBJ2-1, with D perhaps TRBD2 (6 bases). V lost 6 bases, J lost 2 bases, and 17 bases lay in between. The CDR3 covers 16 residues. CDR1 and CDR2 from the germline V gene are MNHEY and SVGEGT. The CDR3 reads CASSVGSLPTYNEQFF. The CDR3 DNA reads TGTGCCAGCAGCGTCGGGAGTCTACCCACCTACAATGAGCAGTTCTTC.

V usage is TRBV4-1 and J usage is TRBJ2-1; either TRBD1 or TRBD2 may fit D (5 bases each). The CDR3 consists of 15 residues. The V end was cut by 5 bases, the J end by 9 bases, with 20 bases between. In germline, CDR1 is MGHRA, CDR2 YSYEKL. The CDR3 loop is CASSDDIGAPLEQFF. CDR3 DNA sequence: TGCGCCAGCAGCGACGATATCGGGGCACCGCTTGAGCAGTTCTTC.

This clonotype was recorded many times. The V and J genes are TRBV4-1 and TRBJ2-3; 8 bases line up with TRBD2. Germline V gene data show CDR1 as MGHRA and CDR2 as YSYEKL. The CDR3 is 16 amino acids. Germline trimming cut 1 base from V and 2 bases from J; bases unmatched to any gene: 5. In DNA form, the CDR3 reads TGCGCCAGCAGCCAAGCCCCGGGACTAGTCACAGATACGCAGTATTTT. Translated, it gives CASSQAPGLVTDTQYF.

This clonotype was seen repeatedly, ten times or more. V gene TRBV5-1 combines with J gene TRBJ2-7; D may be TRBD1 (5 bases). The CDR3 is 12 residues long. Germline V gives CDR1 SGHRS, CDR2 YFSETQ. V was cut by 4 bases and J by 5 bases, with 10 bases left in between. Written as DNA, the CDR3 is TGCGCCAGCAGCCCAACAGGAAACGAGCAGTACTTC. Its translation is CASSPTGNEQYF.

In its sample, this clonotype was seen many times. The V call is TRBV5-1, the J call TRBJ2-5; possible D gene TRBD2, 5 bases. This CDR3 has 17 residues. The V gene's germline CDR1 is SGHRS and CDR2 YFSETQ. V gave up 4 bases and J gave up 2 bases, with 21 bases separating them. CDR3 residues: CASSLGLESSPQETQYF. The CDR3 DNA sequence: TGCGCCAGCAGCCTAGGACTGGAAAGCTCCCCGCAAGAGACCCAGTACTTC. The complete variable domain, with remaining parts taken from reference TRBV5-1 and TRBJ2-5, reads KAGVTQTPRYLIKTRGQQVTLSCSPISGHRSVSWYQQTPGQGLQFLFEYFSETQRNKGNFPGRFSGRQFSNSRSEMNVSTLELGDSALYLCASSLGLESSPQETQYFGPGTRLLVL.

This chain uses TRBV14 with TRBJ1-1, with D unclear. Germline V gene data show CDR1 as SGHDN and CDR2 as FVKESK. V was clipped by 3 bases and J by 5 bases, with 10 bases between them. This CDR3 has 13 residues. The CDR3 nucleotides read TGTGCCAGCAGCCACCGCTGGGAAACTGAAGCTTTCTTT. It is translated as CASSHRWETEAFF.

This clonotype turned up a few times. CDR3 DNA: TGTGCCAGCAGCCTTTACTCCTACGAGCAGTACTTC. The encoded protein is CASSLYSYEQYF. V gene TRBV2 combines with J gene TRBJ2-7, with unresolved D. The CDR3 has 12 amino acids. V gave up 6 bases and J gave up 0 bases, with 6 bases separating them. Germline-derived CDR1 and CDR2 are SNHLY and FYNNEI.

This clonotype was counted many times. V and J are TRBV18 and TRBJ1-2; unclear D gene. Germline assignment: CDR1 KGHSH and CDR2 LQKENI. The CDR3 totals 15 residues. V was pared by 2 bases and J by 2 bases, with 12 bases between. For the CDR3, the DNA is TGTGCCAGCTCACCATCGGCAGGCGAGAACTATGGCTACACCTTC. As protein: CASSPSAGENYGYTF. The full variable domain, its missing parts supplied by reference TRBV18 and TRBJ1-2, is NAGVMQNPRHLVRRRGQEARLRCSPMKGHSHVYWYRQLPEEGLKFMVYLQKENIIDESGMPKERFSAEFPKEGPSILRIQQVVRGDSAAYFCASSPSAGENYGYTFGSGTRLTVV.

The chain links TRBV19 to TRBJ2-1, with D tentatively TRBD1 or TRBD2 (5 bases each). The CDR3 is made up of 14 amino acids. Trimming shortened V by 6 bases and J by 9 bases, and 18 bases separated the two germline ends. Germline CDR1 LNHDA, CDR2 SQIVND (reference sequence). This CDR3 reads CASSARDGQGEQFF. The CDR3 DNA sequence: TGTGCCAGTAGCGCCCGGGACGGCCAAGGTGAGCAGTTCTTC.

This clonotype appeared a few times. CDR3 DNA: TGCAGTGCTAGAGCTCCTGGGACATCAGACACTGAAGCTTTCTTT. This encodes CSARAPGTSDTEAFF. The chain combines TRBV20-1 with TRBJ1-1; D is perhaps TRBD1 (6 bases). CDR1 is DFQATT and CDR2 is SNEGSKA in the germline V gene (reference sequence). CDR3 length: 15 amino acids. V shed 1 base and J shed 3 bases, with 15 bases lying between them.

Many counts were recorded for this clonotype. The chain couples TRBV6-1 to TRBJ2-2; 11 bases are a match to TRBD2. From germline, CDR1 is MNHNS and CDR2 SASEGT. With V trimmed by 4 bases and J by 4 bases, 8 bases remained unmatched. The CDR3 has 17 residues. The CDR3 DNA sequence: TGTGCCAGCAGTGGGACTAGCGGGTCCCGGTCCACCGGGGAGCTGTTTTTT. Encoded protein: CASSGTSGSRSTGELFF.

About this clonotype: A single base separates this from a much larger clone, so it may be a read error. This chain joins TRBV12-3 or TRBV12-4 and TRBJ2-1; D gene ambiguous. The V and J ends lost 3 bases and 6 bases respectively, with 12 bases between them. The CDR3 consists of 14 residues. The CDR3 DNA is TGTGCCAGCAGTTTGGTCCTTATCGGCAATGAGCAGTTCTTC. As protein: CASSLVLIGNEQFF.

This clonotype was counted many times. This chain connects TRBV5-1 to TRBJ2-5, with D perhaps TRBD2 (5 bases). CDR1 SGHRS and CDR2 YFSETQ come from the germline V gene. Trimming took off 0 bases at V and 0 bases at J, with 15 bases between the two ends. This CDR3 has 17 amino acids. The CDR3 nucleotides are TGCGCCAGCAGCTTGGAGGAGGTAGCGTGGGACCAAGAGACCCAGTACTTC. It yields the protein CASSLEEVAWDQETQYF.

Only a few counts were recorded for this clonotype. This chain uses TRBV5-1 with TRBJ1-3, with D tentatively TRBD1 (5 bases). V was shortened by 0 bases and J by 8 bases, with 15 bases between the two germline ends. This CDR3 has 15 residues. From germline, CDR1 is SGHRS and CDR2 YFSETQ. As DNA, the CDR3 is TGCGCCAGCAGCTTGGCGGGGCAGGGTCCAGACACCATATATTTT. This translates into CASSLAGQGPDTIYF.

The chain is built from TRBV11-2 and TRBJ1-6; no firm D call. The CDR3 is made up of 13 amino acids. The V end lost 0 bases, the J end lost 4 bases, and 1 base lay between the germline ends. CDR1 is SGHAT and CDR2 is FQNNGV in the germline V gene. The CDR3 DNA sequence: TGTGCCAGCAGCTTAGATTATAATTCACCCCTCCACTTT. Translation: CASSLDYNSPLHF. The entire variable domain, with the rest obtained from reference TRBV11-2 and TRBJ1-6, is as follows: EAGVAQSPRYKIIEKRQSVAFWCNPISGHATLYWYQQILGQGPKLLIQFQNNGVVDDSQLPKDRFSAERLKGVDSTLKIQPAKLEDSAVYLCASSLDYNSPLHFGNGTRLTVT.

This clonotype was seen more than once but under ten times. The rearrangement joins TRBV10-2 to TRBJ1-5; the D gene is possibly TRBD1 (5 bases). The germline CDR1 and CDR2 sequences are WSHSY and SAAADI. CDR3 length: 16 residues. V was pared by 0 bases and J by 0 bases, with 9 bases between. The CDR3 loop reads CASSESGVYSNQPQHF. In nucleotides, the CDR3 is TGCGCCAGCAGTGAGTCGGGGGTATATAGCAATCAGCCCCAGCATTTT.